The source of this T cell receptor (beta chain) is a study of T cell repertoires in cytomegalovirus infection. Overall study findings and caveats: The response measured ex vivo was dominated by TCR beta clonotypes (HLA-C-restricted and CMV-specific).

TCRdb re-analysed the reads in MiXCR, keeping a single row per CDR3 protein. Altogether about 830,000 distinct CDR3 sequences are present, approximately 30% being singletons, with the ten largest covering roughly an eighth. This clonotype occurred many times. Its antigen is currently unknown. The V gene lost 3 bases and the J gene lost 8 bases, with 16 bases spanning the gap. Germline V lookup: CDR1 SGHTA, CDR2 FQGNSA. CDR3 size: 15 residues. The rearrangement uses TRBV7-2 and TRBJ1-4; possibly TRBD1 for D (6 bases). Specimen: cultured CD8+ T cells from PBMCs, collected from culture after CMV antigen stimulation. The receptor comes from a human donor in good health (CMV status not recorded). Some clones in this sample may be carry-over from other donors' samples. The CDR3 bases are TGTGCCAGCAGCTTCCAGGGGATCAGGCGGGAAAAACTGTTTTTT. It translates to CASSFQGIRREKLFF.